A single sample gave rise to the 23 T cell receptor beta chains below, sequenced in a study of blood T cell repertoires in COVID-19. The data were produced by immunoSEQ multiplex PCR, yet TCRdb's version contains in-frame clones alone and is incomplete. Of approximately 290,000 clones in the sample, 70% to 90% were seen once. The sample consisted of PBMCs or T cells enriched from blood (not recorded which). These TCRs come from a woman aged 30 to 39 who had recovered from COVID-19.

This sequence joins TRBV19 and TRBJ1-2; TRBD1 aligns across 8 bases. Germline V gives CDR1 LNHDA, CDR2 SQIVND (reference sequence). CDR3 length: 13 amino acids. Germline trimming cut 5 bases from V and 3 bases from J; bases unmatched to any gene: 2. The CDR3 spells CASSPGGYYGYTF. The CDR3 nucleotides are TGTGCCAGTAGTCCAGGGGGCTACTATGGCTACACCTTC. The full variable domain, in which reference TRBV19 and TRBJ1-2 provide the parts outside the CDR3, is DGGITQSPKYLFRKEGQNVTLSCEQNLNHDAMYWYRQDPGQGLRLIYYSQIVNDFQKGDIAEGYSVSREKKESFPLTVTSAQKNPTAFYLCASSPGGYYGYTFGSGTRLTVV.

This chain uses TRBV6-5 with TRBJ1-1; D unclear. Germline V CDR1 and CDR2: MNHEY, SVGAGI. V was shortened by 7 bases and J by 6 bases, with 18 bases between the two germline ends. This CDR3 has 14 residues. The CDR3 protein is CASTLTPIYPEAFF. The CDR3 DNA is TGTGCCAGCACCCTTACCCCGATCTACCCTGAAGCTTTCTTT.

V is TRBV7-2 and J is TRBJ1-6; no clear D. This CDR3 region has 14 residues. Germline V CDR1 and CDR2: SGHTA, FQGNSA. Trimming took off 1 base at V and 8 bases at J, with 9 bases between the two ends. In nucleotides, the CDR3 is TGTGCCAGCAGCTTAGGAGGCCTGGATTCACCCCTCCACTTT. It codes for CASSLGGLDSPLHF.

The genes are TRBV3-1 (or the pseudogene TRBV3-2) and TRBJ2-5; the match to TRBD2 covers 8 bases. The V segment lost 1 base and the J segment 5 bases; nucleotides outside the gene matches: 9. Per the germline V gene, CDR1 is LGHDT and CDR2 is YNNKEL (reference sequence). The CDR3 is 16 residues long. In DNA form, the CDR3 reads TGTGCCAGCAGCCAAGCGTACGGGAGGGCGTACGAGACCCAGTACTTC. Encoded protein: CASSQAYGRAYETQYF.

The chain uses TRBV19 and TRBJ2-1; 7 bases map to TRBD2. The CDR3 contains 17 residues. V gave up 2 bases and J gave up 2 bases; unmatched junction bases: 9. Germline lookup yields CDR1 LNHDA and CDR2 SQIVND (reference sequence). CDR3 nucleotides: TGTGCCAGTAGTATAATCGGGGGAGCGGGGACCTACAATGAGCAGTTCTTC. As protein: CASSIIGGAGTYNEQFF.

The chain joins TRBV19 to TRBJ1-5, with 9 bases that match TRBD1. The V segment lost 10 bases and the J segment 1 base; nucleotides outside the gene matches: 5. The germline V gene encodes CDR1 LNHDA and CDR2 SQIVND (reference sequence). CDR3 size: 14 residues. DNA of the CDR3: TGTGCCACCAACGACAGGGGGAGCAATCAGCCCCAGCATTTT. Its translation is CATNDRGSNQPQHF.

This chain joins TRBV7-2 and TRBJ2-7; TRBD1 matches at 9 bases. The germline V gene has CDR1 SGHTA and CDR2 FQGNSA. This CDR3 has 14 residues. V shed 0 bases, J shed 4 bases, and the junction held 1 base outside the gene matches. This CDR3 reads CASSLAGQGYEQYF. Written as DNA, the CDR3 is TGTGCCAGCAGCTTAGCGGGACAGGGTTACGAGCAGTACTTC.

The CDR3 loop is CASSLGGDYEQYF. The CDR3 coding sequence is TGTGCCAGCAGCTTGGGGGGGGACTACGAGCAGTACTTC. The chain uses TRBV11-2 and TRBJ2-7; 7 nucleotides line up with TRBD2. The V and J ends lost 3 bases and 3 bases, in that order; junction bases with no gene match: 2. Germline V gene sequence: CDR1 SGHAT, CDR2 FQNNGV. The length of the CDR3 is 13 residues.

This sequence joins TRBV7-8 and TRBJ2-1, with unresolved D. The CDR3 loop spans 15 amino acids. The V gene lost 6 bases and the J gene lost 5 bases, with 17 bases spanning the gap. Germline CDR1 is SGHVS and CDR2 is FQNEAQ. The CDR3 here is CASRQQSNPHNEQFF. The CDR3 coding sequence is TGTGCCAGCAGGCAACAGAGCAACCCCCACAATGAGCAGTTCTTC. The whole variable domain, filled in from reference TRBV7-8 and TRBJ2-1, reads GAGVSQSPRYKVAKRGQDVALRCDPISGHVSLFWYQQALGQGPEFLTYFQNEAQLDKSGLPSDRFFAERPEGSVSTLKIQRTQQEDSAVYLCASRQQSNPHNEQFFGPGTRLTVL.

Remarks on this clone: The same CDR3 also results from other DNA sequences found in this sample. CDR3 sequence reads: CAISAGGTDTQYF. The CDR3, as DNA: TGTGCCATCAGTGCGGGGGGCACAGATACGCAGTATTTT. The chain employs TRBV10-3 and TRBJ2-3; D may be TRBD2 (6 bases). Germline V gene lookup returns CDR1 ENHRY and CDR2 SYGVKD. The CDR3 has 13 amino acids. Trimming pared 4 bases from V and 1 base from J, leaving 6 bases between.

This clone was seen only once. The J gene is TRBJ1-6, the V gene TRBV5-6; D gene ambiguous. The CDR3 contains 14 residues. Germline V lookup: CDR1 SGHDT, CDR2 YYEEEE. The V end lost 6 bases, the J end lost 4 bases, and 11 bases lay between the germline ends. For the CDR3, the DNA is TGTGCCAGCAACATGATCGGGTATAATTCACCCCTCCACTTT. Its protein product is CASNMIGYNSPLHF.

CDR3 loop: CASRLLVNTGELFF. The CDR3 DNA reads as TGTGCCAGCAGACTTCTCGTTAACACCGGGGAGCTGTTTTTT. V usage is TRBV6-4 and J usage is TRBJ2-2, with no clear D. The CDR3 loop spans 14 amino acids. The germline gives CDR1 MRHNA, CDR2 SNTAGT. Trimming cost V 6 bases and J 2 bases, with 10 bases left between them.

The rearrangement uses TRBV7-2 and TRBJ2-7, with 9 nucleotides matching TRBD1. CDR1 and CDR2 (germline): SGHTA, FQGNSA. This CDR3 has 17 residues. The junction had 14 bases not matched to a gene; V was cut back by 2 bases and J by 6 bases. CDR3 DNA: TGTGCCAGCAGCTTACCCGATTCCGGGACAGGGAGTGGCGAGCAGTACTTC. Translated, it gives CASSLPDSGTGSGEQYF. The full variable domain, in which reference TRBV7-2 and TRBJ2-7 provide the parts outside the CDR3, is GAGVSQSPSNKVTEKGKDVELRCDPISGHTALYWYRQSLGQGLEFLIYFQGNSAPDKSGLPSDRFSAERTGGSVSTLTIQRTQQEDSAVYLCASSLPDSGTGSGEQYFGPGTRLTVT.

The V and J genes are TRBV18 and TRBJ1-5; 7 nucleotides agree with TRBD1. Per germline, CDR1 KGHSH and CDR2 LQKENI. CDR3 length: 13 residues. Trimming cost V 5 bases and J 4 bases; bases outside gene matches: 2. The chain's CDR3 is CASSGDSNQPQHF. In nucleotides, the CDR3 is TGTGCCAGCTCAGGGGACAGTAATCAGCCCCAGCATTTT.

As regards this clone: Distinct nucleotide sequences in the sample also encode this CDR3. This sequence joins TRBV28 and TRBJ2-5; no clear D gene. V was cut by 1 base and J by 5 bases, with 8 bases left in between. This CDR3 has 13 residues. CDR1 MDHEN and CDR2 SYDVKM come from the germline V gene. CDR3 in DNA: TGTGCCAGCAGTTTATCCGGGTTGGAGACCCAGTACTTC. Amino acids: CASSLSGLETQYF. Based on the CDR3 plus reference TRBV28 and TRBJ2-5, the full variable domain is DVKVTQSSRYLVKRTGEKVFLECVQDMDHENMFWYRQDPGLGLRLIYFSYDVKMKEKGDIPEGYSVSREKKERFSLILESASTNQTSMYLCASSLSGLETQYFGPGTRLLVL.

For the CDR3, the DNA is TGTGCCAGCCTAGACAGGGGCGCAAGGAATGAGCAGTTCTTC. Its translation is CASLDRGARNEQFF. This chain joins TRBV2 and TRBJ2-1; 8 bases map to TRBD1. Germline CDR1 and CDR2: SNHLY and FYNNEI. The V segment lost 8 bases and the J segment 7 bases; nucleotides outside the gene matches: 10. CDR3 length: 14 residues.

The V gene is TRBV9, the J gene TRBJ1-6; D is perhaps TRBD1 (5 bases). V lost 3 bases and J lost 3, with 13 bases in between. The germline gives CDR1 SGDLS, CDR2 YYNGEE. This CDR3 has 16 residues. The CDR3 DNA reads TGTGCCAGCAGCGGACTGGGGGGGGGCTATAATTCACCCCTCCACTTT. As protein: CASSGLGGGYNSPLHF.

In this sample, this clone turned up a few times. The chain has TRBV2 and TRBJ1-6, with a weak D call TRBD1 (6 bases). CDR3 size: 14 residues. V was pared by 3 bases and J by 7 bases, with 10 bases between. CDR1 and CDR2 from the germline V gene are SNHLY and FYNNEI. CDR3 in amino acids: CASSENRENSPLHF. CDR3 coding DNA: TGTGCCAGCAGTGAGAACAGGGAGAATTCACCCCTCCACTTT. Variable domain in full (rest from reference TRBV2 and TRBJ1-6): EPEVTQTPSHQVTQMGQEVILRCVPISNHLYFYWYRQILGQKVEFLVSFYNNEISEKSEIFDDQFSVERPDGSNFTLKIRSTKLEDSAMYFCASSENRENSPLHFGNGTRLTVT.

This clone was recorded once. This chain uses TRBV5-6 with TRBJ1-1; perhaps TRBD1 as D (5 bases). Germline CDR1 is SGHDT and CDR2 is YYEEEE. CDR3 length: 14 residues. The V gene lost 3 bases and the J gene lost 5 bases, with 14 bases spanning the gap. This CDR3 reads CASSSETEETEAFF. CDR3 sequence (DNA): TGTGCCAGCAGCTCGGAGACAGAGGAGACTGAAGCTTTCTTT.

The J gene is TRBJ2-2, the V gene TRBV6-5; D possibly corresponds to TRBD2 (5 bases). The CDR3 totals 14 residues. Trimming stripped 10 bases from V and 6 bases from J, with 18 bases between. From germline, CDR1 is MNHEY and CDR2 SVGAGI. The CDR3 protein is CAIGFPLGAGELFF. DNA of the CDR3: TGTGCCATAGGATTTCCCTTGGGAGCCGGGGAGCTGTTTTTT.

The genes are TRBV15 and TRBJ1-1; 7 positions match TRBD1. Germline lookup yields CDR1 LNHNV and CDR2 YYDKDF (reference sequence). V shed 3 bases, J shed 4 bases, and the junction held 8 bases outside the gene matches. CDR3 length equals 15 residues. The CDR3 protein is CATSRGGPGGTEAFF. CDR3 coding DNA: TGTGCCACCAGCAGGGGGGGTCCAGGGGGCACTGAAGCTTTCTTT.

This clone was counted only a few times. CDR3 residues: CASSLKSGQPYEQYF. The CDR3 region has the DNA TGTGCCAGCAGTTTAAAGTCCGGACAGCCCTACGAGCAGTACTTC. This chain uses TRBV27 with TRBJ2-7, with D perhaps matching TRBD1 (6 bases). Between the trimmed V and J ends, which lost 2 bases and 2 bases, there was a span of 13 bases. CDR1 MNHEY and CDR2 SMNVEV come from the germline V gene (reference sequence). The CDR3 has 15 residues.

The chain carries TRBV15 and TRBJ2-5; no clear D gene. Germline assignment: CDR1 LNHNV and CDR2 YYDKDF (reference sequence). Trimming removed 0 bases at V and 2 bases at J, with 10 bases between. The CDR3 totals 15 residues. The CDR3 loop reads CATSRDSAEQETQYF. CDR3 in DNA: TGTGCCACCAGCAGAGACAGCGCAGAACAAGAGACCCAGTACTTC.